This is a list of T cell receptor beta chains from one sample in a study of T cell changes during pregnancy in multiple sclerosis. The data were produced by immunoSEQ multiplex PCR, yet TCRdb's version contains in-frame clones alone and is incomplete. The sample has 90,000 to 120,000 clones; about 90% are singletons. This sample comprised peripheral blood, obtained in the third trimester of pregnancy. Receptors originate from a female donor in good health, enrolled as a control in a pregnancy study. Both conserved end residues are part of each CDR3. The order of the fields is clone size, J gene, V gene, D gene, CDR3 DNA, CDR3 protein. A D gene is named only where the DNA matches it firmly. A clone size is listed for some rows: how often the clone was seen (once, few, many), or a class if it is expanded.

NA	TRBJ2-3	TRBV10-3	NA	TGTGCCATCGCGTGGGGCGGGACCGCTAGCACAGATACGCAGTATTTT	CAIAWGGTASTDTQYF
NA	TRBJ1-1	TRBV5-1	TRBD1	TGCGCCAGCTTCGGAGGGGGCCTAAGCACTGAAGCTTTCTTT	CASFGGGLSTEAFF
NA	TRBJ2-3	TRBV7-9	TRBD2	TGTGCCAGCAGCTTACCTAGCGGAGTCACAGATACGCAGTATTTT	CASSLPSGVTDTQYF
NA	TRBJ2-3	TRBV6-5	TRBD2	TGTGCCAGCAGTTACTCCGGGACTAACACAGATACGCAGTATTTT	CASSYSGTNTDTQYF
NA	TRBJ2-3	TRBV4-1	NA	TGCGCCAGCAGCCCGGTTAAGGGGGGGGCCGATACCCCAGATACGCAGTATTTT	CASSPVKGGADTPDTQYF
NA	TRBJ2-3	TRBV5-1	TRBD2	TGCGCCAGCAGCCGCGCGGGGGGCGATGGCGGAGATACGCAGTATTTT	CASSRAGGDGGDTQYF
NA	TRBJ2-5	TRBV4-3	TRBD2	TGCGCCAGCAGCCAAGATCCTCTGAGCGGGGGGACTCCAGTGACCCAGTACTTC	CASSQDPLSGGTPVTQYF
NA	TRBJ2-1	TRBV4-3	NA	TGCGCCAGCAGCCAAGACGTCGGGGATGAGCAGTTCTTC	CASSQDVGDEQFF
NA	TRBJ2-1	TRBV23-1	NA	TGCGCCAGCAGTCAATCCCGCCAGGGAGGCCCTGGACTTGGCGGACGGGGGCAGTTCTTC	CASSQSRQGGPGLGGRGQFF
NA	TRBJ2-2	TRBV6-4	NA	TGTGCCAGCAGTGTCCAGGGGACCGGGGAGCTGTTTTTT	CASSVQGTGELFF
NA	TRBJ1-2	TRBV19	TRBD1	TGTGCCAGTGCCCTCAGGGGGAACGACTATGGCTACACCTTC	CASALRGNDYGYTF
NA	TRBJ1-3	TRBV6-6	NA	TGTGCCAGCAGTCCCCACAGGGCCGTAAACACCATATATTTT	CASSPHRAVNTIYF
NA	TRBJ2-2	TRBV9	TRBD2	TGTGCCAGCAGCTCACCCCGGGGGGGCGGTCACGGGGAGCTGTTTTTT	CASSSPRGGGHGELFF
NA	TRBJ1-2	TRBV7-8	NA	TGTGCCAGCAGCTTAAACAGGGTTAACTATGGCTACACCTTC	CASSLNRVNYGYTF
once	TRBJ1-1	TRBV6-6	NA	TGTGCCAGCAGAAACCAGGACAAGGGGGTGGCTTTCTTT	CASRNQDKGVAFF
NA	TRBJ2-3	TRBV5-1	TRBD2	TGCGCCAGCAGCTCGGGGGGGCCTGGAGATACGCAGTATTTT	CASSSGGPGDTQYF
NA	TRBJ1-4	TRBV6-1	TRBD1	TGTGCCAGCAGTGAGCCCGGGACAGGAAGACCGTACGGGCATGAAAAACTGTTTTTT	CASSEPGTGRPYGHEKLFF
NA	TRBJ1-2	TRBV2	TRBD1	TGTGCCAGCAGTAACTCCGGGACAGGGAGCTATGGCTACACCTTC	CASSNSGTGSYGYTF
NA	TRBJ1-5	TRBV5-1	NA	TGCGCCAGCAGCCCCGGGAGGGGTGGTGATCAGCCCCAGCATTTT	CASSPGRGGDQPQHF
NA	TRBJ1-6	TRBV19	TRBD1	TGTGCCAGTAGTATTGAGCAGCGACAGGGATGGGTTTCACCCCTCCACTTT	CASSIEQRQGWVSPLHF
NA	TRBJ1-1	TRBV11-3	TRBD1	TGTGCCAGCAGCCCCGGGACAGGGGCGGGAGCTGAAGCTTTCTTT	CASSPGTGAGAEAFF
NA	TRBJ2-2	TRBV5-1	TRBD2	TGCGCCAGCAGCTTGGGGACTAGTGGCACCGGGGAGCTGTTTTTT	CASSLGTSGTGELFF
NA	TRBJ2-1	TRBV11-1	TRBD2	TGTGCCAGCAGCCGGAACCCTAGCGGGGGGGCCGGCAATGAGCAGTTCTTC	CASSRNPSGGAGNEQFF
NA	TRBJ2-3	TRBV7-9	NA	TGTGCCAGCAGCTCCACCTCGGGGACTCCAGATACGCAGTATTTT	CASSSTSGTPDTQYF
NA	TRBJ1-1	TRBV6-5	TRBD1	TGTGCCAGCAGTTACTCCCCAGGGGGACCTTATGAAGCTTTCTTT	CASSYSPGGPYEAFF
NA	TRBJ1-4	TRBV4-3	NA	TGCGCCAGCAGCTTAAGCGTGACTGCAACTAATGAAAAACTGTTTTTT	CASSLSVTATNEKLFF
NA	TRBJ1-2	TRBV15	TRBD1	TGTGCCACCAGCTCACGGACAGGGGGCTGGTATGGCTACACCTTC	CATSSRTGGWYGYTF
NA	TRBJ2-5	TRBV29-1	NA	TGCAGCGTCCACTTGGAGGGCAGGGTTGGAGAGACCCAGTACTTC	CSVHLEGRVGETQYF
NA	TRBJ2-5	TRBV27	NA	TGTGCCAGCAGTTTCAGAGGGTACAAGGAGACCCAGTACTTC	CASSFRGYKETQYF